Listed below are T cell receptor beta chains from one sample, sequenced in a study of T cell clonotyping in hematopoietic cell transplantation. The repertoire was sequenced with immunoSEQ multiplex PCR; TCRdb's copy has only in-frame clones and lacks some. The sample yields 15,000 to 20,000 clones, around four fifths seen once. The sequenced material came from peripheral blood mononuclear cells. The receptors stem from a man in his 60s in good health. Some clones in this sample may be carry-over from other donors' samples. Each CDR3 is given with its conserved first and last residue. Each record gives: J gene, CDR3 length, D gene, clone size, V gene, CDR3 DNA, CDR3 protein. D genes are given only for firm matches. Size is omitted from some rows. Given values are once, few, many or a class for expanded clones.

J gene: TRBJ2-7
CDR3 length: 12
D gene: .
clone size: .
V gene: TRBV14
CDR3 DNA: TGTGCCAGCAGCCCCCAGTCAGGGGAGCAGTACTTC
CDR3 protein: CASSPQSGEQYF

J gene: TRBJ2-7
CDR3 length: 14
D gene: .
clone size: .
V gene: TRBV6-5
CDR3 DNA: TGTGCCAGCAGTTACTCGTGGGGTTCCTACGAGCAGTACTTC
CDR3 protein: CASSYSWGSYEQYF

J gene: TRBJ1-1
CDR3 length: 18
D gene: .
clone size: .
V gene: TRBV7-6
CDR3 DNA: TGTGCCAGCAGCCCCTCATCCGGGTTCCACCTAAGAGGAACTGAAGCTTTCTTT
CDR3 protein: CASSPSSGFHLRGTEAFF

J gene: TRBJ1-1
CDR3 length: 17
D gene: TRBD1
clone size: .
V gene: TRBV28
CDR3 DNA: TGTGCCAGCAGTTTATCCCTCCATTCAGGGGGGAGCACTGAAGCTTTCTTT
CDR3 protein: CASSLSLHSGGSTEAFF

J gene: TRBJ2-5
CDR3 length: 15
D gene: TRBD2
clone size: .
V gene: TRBV6-6
CDR3 DNA: TGTGCCAGTTTAGCGGGGGGGAAGGAACAAGAGACCCAGTACTTC
CDR3 protein: CASLAGGKEQETQYF

J gene: TRBJ2-1
CDR3 length: 16
D gene: .
clone size: .
V gene: TRBV14
CDR3 DNA: TGTGCCAGCAGCCCCCGACTAGTCAACCCCTACAATGAGCAGTTCTTC
CDR3 protein: CASSPRLVNPYNEQFF

J gene: TRBJ2-6
CDR3 length: 15
D gene: .
clone size: .
V gene: TRBV11-3
CDR3 DNA: TGTGCCAGCAGCTTATGGGGTACTGGGGCCAACGTCCTGACTTTC
CDR3 protein: CASSLWGTGANVLTF

J gene: TRBJ2-1
CDR3 length: 16
D gene: TRBD2
clone size: .
V gene: TRBV7-9
CDR3 DNA: TGTGCCAGCACCCTCACGGAGAGCGGGGGGGCCGATGAGCAGTTCTTC
CDR3 protein: CASTLTESGGADEQFF

J gene: TRBJ2-3
CDR3 length: 17
D gene: TRBD2
clone size: .
V gene: TRBV4-3
CDR3 DNA: TGCGCCAGCAGCCAAGCCCAGACTAGCGGGAGAACAGATACGCAGTATTTT
CDR3 protein: CASSQAQTSGRTDTQYF

J gene: TRBJ2-7
CDR3 length: 10
D gene: .
clone size: .
V gene: TRBV7-2
CDR3 DNA: TGTGCCAGCGGGGCCTACGAGCAGTACTTC
CDR3 protein: CASGAYEQYF

J gene: TRBJ2-3
CDR3 length: 13
D gene: .
clone size: .
V gene: TRBV2
CDR3 DNA: TGTGCCAGCGGGGGGCCTTTCACAGATACGCAGTATTTT
CDR3 protein: CASGGPFTDTQYF

J gene: TRBJ1-1
CDR3 length: 10
D gene: .
clone size: few
V gene: TRBV30
CDR3 DNA: TGTGAAGGGAGGGACACTGAAGCTTTCTTT
CDR3 protein: CEGRDTEAFF

J gene: TRBJ1-6
CDR3 length: 14
D gene: .
clone size: .
V gene: TRBV6-5
CDR3 DNA: TGTGCCACCCATCTCAACAGGTTTAATTCACCCCTCCACTTT
CDR3 protein: CATHLNRFNSPLHF

J gene: TRBJ2-1
CDR3 length: 15
D gene: TRBD2
clone size: .
V gene: TRBV7-8
CDR3 DNA: TGTGCCAGCAGCTTTAGTAGCGGGACCTACAATGAGCAGTTCTTC
CDR3 protein: CASSFSSGTYNEQFF